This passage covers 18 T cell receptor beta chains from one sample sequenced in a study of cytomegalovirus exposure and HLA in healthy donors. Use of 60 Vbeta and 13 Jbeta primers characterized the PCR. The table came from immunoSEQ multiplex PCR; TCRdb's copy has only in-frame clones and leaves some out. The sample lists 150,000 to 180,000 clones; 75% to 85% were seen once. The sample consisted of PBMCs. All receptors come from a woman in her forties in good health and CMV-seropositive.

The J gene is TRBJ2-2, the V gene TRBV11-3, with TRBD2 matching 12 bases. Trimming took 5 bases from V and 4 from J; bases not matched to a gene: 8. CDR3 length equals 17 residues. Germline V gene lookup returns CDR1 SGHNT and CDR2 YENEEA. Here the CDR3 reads CASSIGLAGTSTGELFF. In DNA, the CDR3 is TGTGCCAGCAGCATAGGACTAGCGGGAACTAGCACCGGGGAGCTGTTTTTT.

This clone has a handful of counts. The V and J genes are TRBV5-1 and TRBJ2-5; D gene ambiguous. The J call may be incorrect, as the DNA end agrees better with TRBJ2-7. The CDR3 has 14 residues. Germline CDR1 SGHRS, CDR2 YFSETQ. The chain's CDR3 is CASSTMSSSYEQYF. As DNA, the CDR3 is TGCGCCAGCAGCACGATGTCGTCCTCCTACGAGCAGTACTTC.

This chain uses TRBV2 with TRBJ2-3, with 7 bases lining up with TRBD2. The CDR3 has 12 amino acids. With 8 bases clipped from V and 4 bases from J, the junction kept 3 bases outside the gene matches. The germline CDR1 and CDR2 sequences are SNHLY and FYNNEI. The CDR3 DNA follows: TGTGCCAGCGGGAGGGATTCAGATACGCAGTATTTT. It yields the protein CASGRDSDTQYF. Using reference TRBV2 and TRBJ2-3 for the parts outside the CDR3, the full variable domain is EPEVTQTPSHQVTQMGQEVILRCVPISNHLYFYWYRQILGQKVEFLVSFYNNEISEKSEIFDDQFSVERPDGSNFTLKIRSTKLEDSAMYFCASGRDSDTQYFGPGTRLTVL.

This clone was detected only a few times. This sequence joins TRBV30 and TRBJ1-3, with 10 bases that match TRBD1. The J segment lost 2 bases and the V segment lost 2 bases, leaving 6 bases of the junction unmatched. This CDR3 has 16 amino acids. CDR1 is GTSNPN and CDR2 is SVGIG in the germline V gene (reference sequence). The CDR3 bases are TGTGCCTGGAGTAAGGGACAGGGGTCCCCTGGAAACACCATATATTTT. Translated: CAWSKGQGSPGNTIYF.

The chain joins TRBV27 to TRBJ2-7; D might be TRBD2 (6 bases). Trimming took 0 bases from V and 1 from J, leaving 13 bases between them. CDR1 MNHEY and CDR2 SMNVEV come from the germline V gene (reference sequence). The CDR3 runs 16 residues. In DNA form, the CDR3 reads TGTGCCAGCAGTTTATCTACGGGAGTAAGGTCCTACGAGCAGTACTTC. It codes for CASSLSTGVRSYEQYF.

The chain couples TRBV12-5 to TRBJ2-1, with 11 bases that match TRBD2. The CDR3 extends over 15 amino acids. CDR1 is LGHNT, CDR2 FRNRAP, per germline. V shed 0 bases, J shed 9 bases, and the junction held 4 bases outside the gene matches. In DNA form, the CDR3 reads TGTGCTAGTGGTTTGGTACTAGCGGGAGTAGTTGAGCAGTTCTTC. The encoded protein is CASGLVLAGVVEQFF.

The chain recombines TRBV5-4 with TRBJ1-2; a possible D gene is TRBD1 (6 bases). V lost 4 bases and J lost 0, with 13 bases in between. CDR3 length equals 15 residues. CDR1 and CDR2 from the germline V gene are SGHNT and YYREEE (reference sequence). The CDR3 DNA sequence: TGTGCCAGCAGCATAAGGACAGTAGCTAACTATGGCTACACCTTC. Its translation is CASSIRTVANYGYTF.

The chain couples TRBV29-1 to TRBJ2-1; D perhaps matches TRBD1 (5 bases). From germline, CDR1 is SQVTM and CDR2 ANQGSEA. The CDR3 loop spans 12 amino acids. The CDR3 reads CNGQGPSYEQFF. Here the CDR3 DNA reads TGCAACGGCCAGGGTCCCTCTTATGAGCAGTTCTTC.

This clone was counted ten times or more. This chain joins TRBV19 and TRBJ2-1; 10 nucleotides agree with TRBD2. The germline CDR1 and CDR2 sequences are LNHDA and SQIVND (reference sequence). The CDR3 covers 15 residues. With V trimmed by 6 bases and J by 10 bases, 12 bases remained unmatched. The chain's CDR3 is CASRWSGRESDEQFF. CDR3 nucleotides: TGTGCCAGTAGATGGAGCGGGAGGGAATCTGACGAGCAGTTCTTC.

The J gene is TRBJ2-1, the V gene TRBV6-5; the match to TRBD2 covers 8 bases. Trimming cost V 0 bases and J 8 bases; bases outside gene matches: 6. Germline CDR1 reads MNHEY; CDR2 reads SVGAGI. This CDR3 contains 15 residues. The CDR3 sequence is CASSYSAGGGDEQFF. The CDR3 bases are TGTGCCAGCAGTTACTCGGCGGGAGGTGGCGATGAGCAGTTCTTC.

DNA of the CDR3: TGTGCCAGCAGTGTAGGGGCCCTAACCGGGGAGCTGTTTTTT. Encoded protein: CASSVGALTGELFF. The chain has TRBV27 and TRBJ2-2; a possible D gene is TRBD1 (5 bases). The CDR3 length is 14 residues. Deletions cut 5 bases from V and 5 bases from J, with 12 bases between. Germline CDR1 MNHEY, CDR2 SMNVEV (reference sequence).

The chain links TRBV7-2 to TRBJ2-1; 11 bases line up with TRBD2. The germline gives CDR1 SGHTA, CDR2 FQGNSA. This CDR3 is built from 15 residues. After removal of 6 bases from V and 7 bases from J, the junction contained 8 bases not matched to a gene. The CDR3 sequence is CASSFSGRVWNEQFF. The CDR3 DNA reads TGTGCCAGCAGTTTTAGCGGGAGGGTATGGAATGAGCAGTTCTTC.

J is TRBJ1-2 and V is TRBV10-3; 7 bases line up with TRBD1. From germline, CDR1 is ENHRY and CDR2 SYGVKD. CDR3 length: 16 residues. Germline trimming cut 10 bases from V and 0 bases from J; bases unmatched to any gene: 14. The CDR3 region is CATRAGQPKPNYGYTF. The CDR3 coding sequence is TGTGCCACCAGGGCGGGACAGCCAAAACCTAACTATGGCTACACCTTC.

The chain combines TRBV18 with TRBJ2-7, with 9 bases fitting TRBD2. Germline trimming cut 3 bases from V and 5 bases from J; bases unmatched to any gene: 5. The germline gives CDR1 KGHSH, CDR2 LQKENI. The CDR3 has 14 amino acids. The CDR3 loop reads CASSPTTSGHEQYF. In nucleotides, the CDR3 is TGTGCCAGCTCACCGACGACTAGCGGCCACGAGCAGTACTTC.

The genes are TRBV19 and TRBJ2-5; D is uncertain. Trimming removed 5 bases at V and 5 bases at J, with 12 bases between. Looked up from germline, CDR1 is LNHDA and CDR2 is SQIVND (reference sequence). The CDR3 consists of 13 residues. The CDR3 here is CASSPNPSETQYF. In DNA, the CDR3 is TGTGCCAGTAGTCCAAATCCTAGTGAGACCCAGTACTTC.

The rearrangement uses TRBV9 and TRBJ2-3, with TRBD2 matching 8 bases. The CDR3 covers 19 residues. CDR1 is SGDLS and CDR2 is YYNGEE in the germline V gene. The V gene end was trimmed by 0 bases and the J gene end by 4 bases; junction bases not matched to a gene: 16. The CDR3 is CASSVAGGTTGTSADTQYF. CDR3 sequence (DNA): TGTGCCAGCAGCGTAGCGGGAGGGACTACCGGGACTAGTGCAGATACGCAGTATTTT. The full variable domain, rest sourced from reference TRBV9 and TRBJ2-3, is DSGVTQTPKHLITATGQRVTLRCSPRSGDLSVYWYQQSLDQGLQFLIQYYNGEERAKGNILERFSAQQFPDLHSELNLSSLELGDSALYFCASSVAGGTTGTSADTQYFGPGTRLTVL.

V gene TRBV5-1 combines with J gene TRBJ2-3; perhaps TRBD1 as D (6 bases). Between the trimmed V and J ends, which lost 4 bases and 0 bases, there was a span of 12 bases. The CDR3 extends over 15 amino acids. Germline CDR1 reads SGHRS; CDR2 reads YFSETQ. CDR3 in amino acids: CASSPGQWSTDTQYF. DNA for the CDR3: TGCGCCAGCAGCCCAGGACAGTGGAGCACAGATACGCAGTATTTT.

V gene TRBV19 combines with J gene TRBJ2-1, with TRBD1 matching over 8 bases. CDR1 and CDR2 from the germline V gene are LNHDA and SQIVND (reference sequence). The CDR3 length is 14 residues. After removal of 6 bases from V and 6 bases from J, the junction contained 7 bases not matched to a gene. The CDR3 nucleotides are TGTGCCAGTAGGACCGGACAGGGCAGCAATGAGCAGTTCTTC. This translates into CASRTGQGSNEQFF. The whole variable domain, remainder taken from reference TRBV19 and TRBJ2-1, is DGGITQSPKYLFRKEGQNVTLSCEQNLNHDAMYWYRQDPGQGLRLIYYSQIVNDFQKGDIAEGYSVSREKKESFPLTVTSAQKNPTAFYLCASRTGQGSNEQFFGPGTRLTVL.